Listed below are T cell receptor beta chains from one sample, sequenced in a study of cytomegalovirus exposure and HLA in healthy donors. Sequencing was performed with immunoSEQ multiplex PCR; in TCRdb, only in-frame clones are kept and a portion is missing. The sample lists roughly 120,000 clones, over 65% seen once, with 4.2% in the top ten. Sequences were obtained from PBMCs. These receptor sequences come from a woman aged 40-49 years in good health and CMV-seropositive. The conserved cysteine and the conserved F or W are not part of the CDR3 here. Some rows mark clone size as missing; the rest say once, few, many or name a class of expanded clone.

CDR3aa | abundance | j_gene | v_gene
ASSLLLAGSNEQF | NA | TRBJ2-1 | TRBV5-1
ASSSRLAGTYNEQF | NA | TRBJ2-1 | TRBV6-5
ASSFQLAGDTGELF | once | TRBJ2-2 | TRBV7-7
ASSLLEFTGELF | NA | TRBJ2-2 | TRBV5-1
ASSLGRRSTDTQY | NA | TRBJ2-3 | TRBV5-6
ASSLGRSRGGSETQY | NA | TRBJ2-5 | TRBV11-2
ASSQRGGDTEAF | NA | TRBJ1-1 | TRBV4-3
ASSIWRASDEKLF | NA | TRBJ1-4 | TRBV19
ASSLGAGKYQVNTEAF | NA | TRBJ1-1 | TRBV2
ASSQEGEGGELF | NA | TRBJ2-2 | TRBV4-1
ASASQGVGLSNQPQH | NA | TRBJ1-5 | TRBV19
ASSLTGNEQF | NA | TRBJ2-1 | TRBV11-3
ASSVRFPREGSYEQY | NA | TRBJ2-7 | TRBV9
ASSGGLGSTNYGYT | NA | TRBJ1-2 | TRBV5-6
ASNQRTGGEQY | NA | TRBJ2-7 | TRBV5-1
ASSLAGEEKLF | NA | TRBJ1-4 | TRBV5-1
ASSLQVSSYEQY | NA | TRBJ2-7 | TRBV7-3
ASSYAAAYEQY | once | TRBJ2-7 | TRBV6-6
ASSPRLAGVGDEQF | NA | TRBJ2-1 | TRBV5-6
ASSTVSGNTIY | NA | TRBJ1-3 | TRBV19
ASSLFSGGGNEQF | NA | TRBJ2-1 | TRBV28
ASSLGQANYGYT | NA | TRBJ1-2 | TRBV19
ASSPGQGRTEAF | NA | TRBJ1-1 | TRBV6-1
ASRRTGGNYGYT | NA | TRBJ1-2 | TRBV19
ASTLILAGGNEQF | NA | TRBJ2-1 | TRBV2
ASSLRRQGAGNEQF | once | TRBJ2-1 | TRBV7-8
ASSQASGPYEQY | NA | TRBJ2-7 | TRBV9
ASSQGGRALSEQF | NA | TRBJ2-1 | TRBV4-1
ASSQGPERRDTQY | NA | TRBJ2-3 | TRBV4-3
ASRQDRGADGYT | NA | TRBJ1-2 | TRBV2
ASSAIAPGTKNIQY | NA | TRBJ2-4 | TRBV2
ASSLGGRTGRNEQY | NA | TRBJ2-7 | TRBV7-9
ASSPGDSYEQY | few | TRBJ2-7 | TRBV4-1
ASTIQGAQPQH | few | TRBJ1-5 | TRBV19
ASADRTIAKLF | NA | TRBJ1-4 | TRBV2
ASSSRGTGGYT | NA | TRBJ1-2 | TRBV25-1
ASSLGGNYGYT | NA | TRBJ1-2 | TRBV13
ASSLTSGTYNEQF | NA | TRBJ2-1 | TRBV7-2
ASSSQGAEFSYEQY | NA | TRBJ2-7 | TRBV7-9
ASSLRPEQQGTQY | few | TRBJ2-5 | TRBV7-2
ASSLFRAREQF | NA | TRBJ2-1 | TRBV7-7
ASGLVQGGANNEQF | NA | TRBJ2-1 | TRBV12-5
ASNLRRLAGGSFKTDYEQY | NA | NA | TRBV7-8
ASSLGDRATYEQY | NA | TRBJ2-7 | TRBV5-4
ASRQGYSRGGYT | NA | TRBJ1-2 | TRBV5-1
AWSVGGGRFADTQY | NA | TRBJ2-3 | TRBV30
ASGAEILGQY | NA | TRBJ2-5 | TRBV2
ASSSSGTGWNRSGNTIY | NA | TRBJ1-3 | TRBV6-4
ASTRQVSGNTIY | NA | TRBJ1-3 | TRBV19
ASSLGGTNEQF | NA | TRBJ2-1 | TRBV7-9